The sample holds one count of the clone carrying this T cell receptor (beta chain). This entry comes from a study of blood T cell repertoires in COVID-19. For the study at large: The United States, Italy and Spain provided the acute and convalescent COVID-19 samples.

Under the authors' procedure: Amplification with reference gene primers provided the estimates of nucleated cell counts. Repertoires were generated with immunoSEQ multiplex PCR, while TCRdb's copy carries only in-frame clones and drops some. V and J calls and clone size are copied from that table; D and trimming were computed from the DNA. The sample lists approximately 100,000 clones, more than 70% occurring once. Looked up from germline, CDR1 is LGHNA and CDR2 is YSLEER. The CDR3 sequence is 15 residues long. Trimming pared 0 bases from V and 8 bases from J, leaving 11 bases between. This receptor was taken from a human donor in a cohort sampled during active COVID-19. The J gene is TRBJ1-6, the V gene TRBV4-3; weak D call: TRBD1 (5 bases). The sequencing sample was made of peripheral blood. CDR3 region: CASSQEKDRYSPLHF. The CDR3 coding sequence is TGCGCCAGCAGCCAAGAAAAAGACAGATATTCACCCCTCCACTTT.